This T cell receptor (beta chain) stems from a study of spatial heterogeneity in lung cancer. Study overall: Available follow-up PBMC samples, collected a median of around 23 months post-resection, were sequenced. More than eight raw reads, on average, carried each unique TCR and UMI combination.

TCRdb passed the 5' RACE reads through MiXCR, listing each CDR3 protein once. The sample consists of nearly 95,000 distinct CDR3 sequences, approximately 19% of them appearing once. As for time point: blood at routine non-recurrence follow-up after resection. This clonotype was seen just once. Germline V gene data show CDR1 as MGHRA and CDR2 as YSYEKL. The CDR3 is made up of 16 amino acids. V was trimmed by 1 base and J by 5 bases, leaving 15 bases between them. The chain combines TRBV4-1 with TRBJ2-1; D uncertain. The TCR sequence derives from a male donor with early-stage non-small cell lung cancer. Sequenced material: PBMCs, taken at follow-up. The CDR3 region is CASSQAQPLGNNEQFF. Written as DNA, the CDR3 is TGCGCCAGCAGCCAAGCGCAGCCTCTAGGGAACAATGAGCAGTTCTTC.